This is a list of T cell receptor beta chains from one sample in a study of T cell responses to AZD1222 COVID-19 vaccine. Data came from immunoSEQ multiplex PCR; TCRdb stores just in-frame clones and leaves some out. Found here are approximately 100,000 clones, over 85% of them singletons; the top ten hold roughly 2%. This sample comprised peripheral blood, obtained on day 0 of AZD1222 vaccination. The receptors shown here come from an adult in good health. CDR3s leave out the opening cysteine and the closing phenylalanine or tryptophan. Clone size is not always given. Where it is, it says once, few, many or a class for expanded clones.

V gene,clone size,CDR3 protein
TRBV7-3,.,ASSDSVRDSGANVLT
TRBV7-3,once,ASSTTVNTEAF
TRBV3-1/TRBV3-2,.,ASSQDRRLPLTQY
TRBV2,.,ASMLEATEETQY
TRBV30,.,AWSNGADSTLH
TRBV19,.,ASSIGTGANEKLF
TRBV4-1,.,ASSQERGSSEAF
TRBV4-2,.,ASSQDGNEKLF
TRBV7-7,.,AVGGAGNQPQH
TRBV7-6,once,ASSLGRTPNTEAF
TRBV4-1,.,ASSQDSGQGFSNQPQH
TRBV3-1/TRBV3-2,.,ASSRHQGLNTEAF
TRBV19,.,AKTDSRSHEQF
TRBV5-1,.,ASSLEALSTEAF
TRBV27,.,ASSLPGNEQF
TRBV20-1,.,SASMAFHEKLF
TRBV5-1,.,ASSLTLRGGSLDTQY
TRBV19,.,ASSMGGGNTEAF
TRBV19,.,ASSILAGRNEQF
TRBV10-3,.,AVGNEQY
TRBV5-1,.,ASSLEDSYYGYT
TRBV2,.,ASSLGQYQPQH
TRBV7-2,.,ASSRPGPTYEQY
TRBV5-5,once,ASSFSQVSKNIQY
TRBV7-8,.,ASSLDPAGDSPLH
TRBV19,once,ASSIVGHNEQF
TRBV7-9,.,ASSSTMTGANYEQY
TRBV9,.,ASSPRSPGSWYGYT
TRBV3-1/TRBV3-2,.,ASSQRFESGRAGEQY
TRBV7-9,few,ASSLTSWDEQY
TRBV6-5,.,ASSLGRTRDEQF
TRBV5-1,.,ASSGNSGTSEDEQY
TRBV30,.,AWSPAGREGYNEQF
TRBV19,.,ASSVGTGGAEQY
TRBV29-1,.,SVEDQDGVFNYGYT
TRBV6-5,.,ASSRDSTEAF
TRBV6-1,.,ASTPGRPEYNEQF
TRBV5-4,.,ASSLRGYGYT
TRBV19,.,ASRKVELNSPLH
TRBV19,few,ASRVDWEEKLF
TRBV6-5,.,ATSRFSYNEQF
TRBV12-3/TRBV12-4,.,ASTIRTYNEQF
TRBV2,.,ASSEGSSGSSEQF
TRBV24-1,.,ATSDPGRNEQF
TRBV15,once,AAGEGRTEAF